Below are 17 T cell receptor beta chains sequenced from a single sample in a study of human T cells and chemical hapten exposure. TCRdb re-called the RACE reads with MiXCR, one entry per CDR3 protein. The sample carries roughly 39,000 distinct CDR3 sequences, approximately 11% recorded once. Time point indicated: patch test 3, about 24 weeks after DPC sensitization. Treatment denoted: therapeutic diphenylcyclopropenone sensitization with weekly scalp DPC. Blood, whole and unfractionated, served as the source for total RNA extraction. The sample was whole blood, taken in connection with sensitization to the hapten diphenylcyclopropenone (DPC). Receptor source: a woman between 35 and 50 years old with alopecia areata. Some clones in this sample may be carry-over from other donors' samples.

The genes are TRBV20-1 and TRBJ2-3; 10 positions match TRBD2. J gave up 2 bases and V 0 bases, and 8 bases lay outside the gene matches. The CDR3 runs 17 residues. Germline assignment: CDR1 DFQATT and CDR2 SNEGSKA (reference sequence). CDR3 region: CSARDLQLAGTTDTQYF. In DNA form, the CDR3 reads TGCAGTGCTAGAGATTTACAACTAGCGGGGACCACAGATACGCAGTATTTT.

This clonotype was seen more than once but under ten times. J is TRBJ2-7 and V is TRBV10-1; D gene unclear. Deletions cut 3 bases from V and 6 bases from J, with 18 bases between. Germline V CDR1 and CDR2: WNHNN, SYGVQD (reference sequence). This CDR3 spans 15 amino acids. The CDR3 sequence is CASSEFGRGRGEQYF. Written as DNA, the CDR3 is TGCGCCAGCAGTGAATTTGGTCGTGGAAGAGGCGAGCAGTACTTC.

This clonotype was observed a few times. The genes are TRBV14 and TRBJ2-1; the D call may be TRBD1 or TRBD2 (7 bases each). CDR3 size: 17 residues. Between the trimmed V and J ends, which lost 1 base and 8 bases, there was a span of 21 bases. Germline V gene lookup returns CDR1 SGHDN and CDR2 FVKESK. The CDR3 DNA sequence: TGTGCCAGCAGCCAAGTTTGGAACAGGGGAGGGGGCCATGAGCAGTTCTTC. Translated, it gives CASSQVWNRGGGHEQFF. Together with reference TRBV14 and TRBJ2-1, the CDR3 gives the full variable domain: EAGVTQFPSHSVIEKGQTVTLRCDPISGHDNLYWYRRVMGKEIKFLLHFVKESKQDESGMPNNRFLAERTGGTYSTLKVQPAELEDSGVYFCASSQVWNRGGGHEQFFGPGTRLTVL.

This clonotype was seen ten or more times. CDR3 loop: CASRLTVNTEAFF. The CDR3 nucleotides read TGTGCCAGCAGATTGACCGTTAACACTGAAGCTTTCTTT. The rearrangement uses TRBV2 and TRBJ1-1; no reliable D call. The V gene lost 6 bases and the J gene lost 2 bases, with 10 bases spanning the gap. The length of the CDR3 is 13 residues. CDR1 is SNHLY, CDR2 FYNNEI, per germline.

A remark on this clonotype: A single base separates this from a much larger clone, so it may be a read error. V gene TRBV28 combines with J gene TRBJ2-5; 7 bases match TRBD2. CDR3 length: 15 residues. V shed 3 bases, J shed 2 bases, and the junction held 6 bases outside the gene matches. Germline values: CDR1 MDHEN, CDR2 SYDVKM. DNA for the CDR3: TGTGCCAGCAGTTTCGGGGGAGGGCCACAAGAGACCCAGTACTTC. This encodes CASSFGGGPQETQYF.

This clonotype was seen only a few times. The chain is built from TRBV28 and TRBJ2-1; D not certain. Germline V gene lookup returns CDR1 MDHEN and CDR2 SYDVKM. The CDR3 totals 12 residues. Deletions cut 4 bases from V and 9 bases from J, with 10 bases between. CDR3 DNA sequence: TGTGCCAGCAGTTCGCGTCGGGTTGAGCAGTTCTTC. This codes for CASSSRRVEQFF.

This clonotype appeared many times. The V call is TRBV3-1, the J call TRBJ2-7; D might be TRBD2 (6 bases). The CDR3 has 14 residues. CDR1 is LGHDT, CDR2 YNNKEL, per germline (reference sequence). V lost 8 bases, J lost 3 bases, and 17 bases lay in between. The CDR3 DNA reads TGTGCCAGCTCCCCTGGCGGGAACGTCTACGAGCAGTACTTC. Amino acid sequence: CASSPGGNVYEQYF.

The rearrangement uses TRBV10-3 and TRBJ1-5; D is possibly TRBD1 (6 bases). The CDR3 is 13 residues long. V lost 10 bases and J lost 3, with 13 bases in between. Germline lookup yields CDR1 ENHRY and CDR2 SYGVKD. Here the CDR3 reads CANAGADNQPQHF. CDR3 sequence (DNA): TGTGCCAACGCAGGGGCCGACAATCAGCCCCAGCATTTT.

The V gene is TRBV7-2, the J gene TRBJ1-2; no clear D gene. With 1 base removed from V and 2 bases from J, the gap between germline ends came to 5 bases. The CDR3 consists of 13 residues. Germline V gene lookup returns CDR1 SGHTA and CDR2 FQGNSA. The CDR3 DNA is TGTGCCAGCAGCTTAGATCAGAACTATGGCTACACCTTC. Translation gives CASSLDQNYGYTF. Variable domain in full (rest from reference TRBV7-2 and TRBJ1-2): GAGVSQSPSNKVTEKGKDVELRCDPISGHTALYWYRQSLGQGLEFLIYFQGNSAPDKSGLPSDRFSAERTGGSVSTLTIQRTQQEDSAVYLCASSLDQNYGYTFGSGTRLTVV.

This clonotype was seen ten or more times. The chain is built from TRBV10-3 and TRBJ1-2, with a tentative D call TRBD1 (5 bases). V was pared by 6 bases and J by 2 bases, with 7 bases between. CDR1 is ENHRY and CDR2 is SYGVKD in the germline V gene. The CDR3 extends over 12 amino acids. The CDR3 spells CAISRQNYGYTF. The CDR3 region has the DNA TGTGCCATCAGCAGACAGAACTATGGCTACACCTTC.

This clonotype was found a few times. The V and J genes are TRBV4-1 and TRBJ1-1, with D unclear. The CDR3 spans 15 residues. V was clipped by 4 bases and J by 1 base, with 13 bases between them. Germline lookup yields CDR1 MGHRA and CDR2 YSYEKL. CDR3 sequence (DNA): TGCGCCAGCAGCCTAGGGATCTCTCCGAACACTGAAGCTTTCTTT. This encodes CASSLGISPNTEAFF.

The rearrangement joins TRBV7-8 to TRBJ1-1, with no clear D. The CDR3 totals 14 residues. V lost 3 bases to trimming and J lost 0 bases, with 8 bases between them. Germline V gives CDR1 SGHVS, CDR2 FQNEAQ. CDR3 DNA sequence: TGTGCCAGCAGCTTCGGGCGAATGAACACTGAAGCTTTCTTT. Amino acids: CASSFGRMNTEAFF.

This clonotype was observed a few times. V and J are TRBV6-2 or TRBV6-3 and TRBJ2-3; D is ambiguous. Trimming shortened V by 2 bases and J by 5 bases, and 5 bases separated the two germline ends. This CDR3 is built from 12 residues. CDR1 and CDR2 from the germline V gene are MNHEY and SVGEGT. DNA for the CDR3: TGTGCCAGCAGTTACGTGGGAGATACGCAGTATTTT. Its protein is CASSYVGDTQYF.

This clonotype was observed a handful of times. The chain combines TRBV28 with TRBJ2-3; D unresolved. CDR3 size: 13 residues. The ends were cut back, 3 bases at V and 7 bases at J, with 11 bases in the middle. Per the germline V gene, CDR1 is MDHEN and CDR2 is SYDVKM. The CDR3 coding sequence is TGTGCCAGCAGTTTGCCACCGAAGCATACGCAGTATTTT. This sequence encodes CASSLPPKHTQYF.

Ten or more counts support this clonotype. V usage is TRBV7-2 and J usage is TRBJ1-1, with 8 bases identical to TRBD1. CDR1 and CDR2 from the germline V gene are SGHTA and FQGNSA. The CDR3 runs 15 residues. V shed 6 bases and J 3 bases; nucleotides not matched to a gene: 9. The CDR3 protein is CASRPQGARDTEAFF. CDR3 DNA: TGTGCCAGCAGGCCTCAGGGGGCGCGGGACACTGAAGCTTTCTTT. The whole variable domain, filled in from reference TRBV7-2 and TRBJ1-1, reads GAGVSQSPSNKVTEKGKDVELRCDPISGHTALYWYRQSLGQGLEFLIYFQGNSAPDKSGLPSDRFSAERTGGSVSTLTIQRTQQEDSAVYLCASRPQGARDTEAFFGQGTRLTVV.

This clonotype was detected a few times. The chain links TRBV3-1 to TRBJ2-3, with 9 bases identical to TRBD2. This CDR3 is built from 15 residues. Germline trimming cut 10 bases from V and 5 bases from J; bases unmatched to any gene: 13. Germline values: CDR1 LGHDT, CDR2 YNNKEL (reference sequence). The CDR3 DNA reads TGTGCCACGCAGGAGGCGGGGGGGCCTGGAGATACGCAGTATTTT. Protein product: CATQEAGGPGDTQYF.

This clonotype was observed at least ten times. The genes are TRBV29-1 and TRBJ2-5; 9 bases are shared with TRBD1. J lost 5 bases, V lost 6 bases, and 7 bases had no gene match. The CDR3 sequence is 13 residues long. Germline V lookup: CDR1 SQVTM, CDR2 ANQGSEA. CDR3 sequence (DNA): TGCAGCGTCGCACAGGGGGCGGCGGAGACCCAGTACTTC. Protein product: CSVAQGAAETQYF.